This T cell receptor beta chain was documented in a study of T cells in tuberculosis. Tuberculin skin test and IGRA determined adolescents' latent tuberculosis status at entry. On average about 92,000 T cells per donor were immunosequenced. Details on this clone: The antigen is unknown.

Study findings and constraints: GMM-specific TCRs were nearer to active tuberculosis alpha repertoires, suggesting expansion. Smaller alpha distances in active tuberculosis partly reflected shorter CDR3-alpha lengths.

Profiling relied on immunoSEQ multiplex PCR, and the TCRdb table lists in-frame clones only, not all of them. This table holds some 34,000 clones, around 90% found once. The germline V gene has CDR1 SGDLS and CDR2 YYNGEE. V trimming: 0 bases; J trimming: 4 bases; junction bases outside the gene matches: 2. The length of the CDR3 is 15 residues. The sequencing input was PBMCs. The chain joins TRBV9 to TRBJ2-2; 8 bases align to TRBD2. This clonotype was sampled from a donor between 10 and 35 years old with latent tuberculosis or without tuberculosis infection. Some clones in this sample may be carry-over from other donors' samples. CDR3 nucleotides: TGTGCCAGCAGCGTAGCGGCGGGAGGCACCGGGGAGCTGTTTTTT. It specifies CASSVAAGGTGELFF. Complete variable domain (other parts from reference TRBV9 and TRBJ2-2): DSGVTQTPKHLITATGQRVTLRCSPRSGDLSVYWYQQSLDQGLQFLIQYYNGEERAKGNILERFSAQQFPDLHSELNLSSLELGDSALYFCASSVAAGGTGELFFGEGSRLTVL.